A single sample gave rise to the 18 T cell receptor beta chains below, sequenced in a study of circulating CD8 cells and anti-PD-1 response in melanoma. Using approximately 16 ng of total RNA, TCR libraries were made with the QIAseq Immune Repertoire TCR panel. TCRdb independently ran MiXCR on the reads; one entry per CDR3 protein. The sample includes approximately 1,200 distinct CDR3 sequences, approximately 11% seen only once; the top ten take around an eighth. Four subsets defined by PD-1 and/or TIGIT were sorted from live CD3+CD8+TCRalphabeta+ cells. The starting material was CD8+ T cells from PBMCs, obtained at baseline or after one month of anti-PD-1 therapy (not recorded which). The receptors were gathered from a human donor with melanoma.

In its sample, this clonotype was seen a few times. The V and J genes are TRBV4-1 and TRBJ2-4, with D maybe TRBD1 (5 bases). The CDR3 is made up of 14 amino acids. Per germline, CDR1 MGHRA and CDR2 YSYEKL. V was cut by 4 bases and J by 9 bases, with 16 bases left in between. This CDR3 is CASSPRVPAVIQYF. CDR3 nucleotide sequence: TGCGCCAGCAGCCCCAGGGTGCCGGCGGTCATTCAGTACTTC.

By frequency in the sample, this clonotype is medium-sized. The V call is TRBV27, the J call TRBJ2-1; D perhaps matches TRBD1 (8 bases). Germline-derived CDR1 and CDR2 are MNHEY and SMNVEV (reference sequence). Deletions cut 6 bases from V and 2 bases from J, with 14 bases between. This CDR3 region has 15 residues. CDR3 bases: TGTGCCAGCAGCCAAACAGGGGGGGCCTACAATGAGCAGTTCTTC. Amino acid sequence: CASSQTGGAYNEQFF.

This clonotype is deemed medium-sized (0.01 to 0.1%). The chain carries TRBV5-5 and TRBJ1-1; 11 bases line up with TRBD1. The length of the CDR3 is 17 residues. Trimming removed 4 bases from V and 5 bases from J; junction bases left unmatched: 13. Germline values: CDR1 SGHKS, CDR2 YYEKEE (reference sequence). CDR3 nucleotides: TGTGCCAGCAGCCCAGCCCCGGACAGGGGGCGTAGGACTGAAGCTTTCTTT. Encoded protein: CASSPAPDRGRRTEAFF.

Judged by abundance, this clonotype is medium-sized (0.01 to 0.1%). The chain has TRBV2 and TRBJ2-2, with 7 bases matching TRBD1. The V and J ends lost 7 bases and 2 bases, in that order; junction bases with no gene match: 4. Germline CDR1 is SNHLY and CDR2 is FYNNEI. CDR3 length equals 14 residues. The CDR3 spells CASKWDRNTGELFF. Written as DNA, the CDR3 is TGTGCCAGCAAGTGGGACAGAAACACCGGGGAGCTGTTTTTT.

By its share, this clonotype is large. V is TRBV27 and J is TRBJ2-2; D unresolved. Germline V lookup: CDR1 MNHEY, CDR2 SMNVEV (reference sequence). Trimming took 5 bases from V and 8 from J, leaving 12 bases between them. The CDR3 runs 13 residues. The CDR3 coding sequence is TGTGCCAGCAGTGCGACATCTACTGGGGAGCTGTTTTTT. It translates to CASSATSTGELFF.

The chain carries TRBV19 and TRBJ2-2; 8 bases map to TRBD1. The CDR3 has 13 amino acids. The germline V gene has CDR1 LNHDA and CDR2 SQIVND (reference sequence). Trimming removed 5 bases from V and 9 bases from J; junction bases left unmatched: 5. DNA for the CDR3: TGTGCCAGTAGTTGGCAGGGGGCTTGGGAGCTGTTTTTT. Amino acids: CASSWQGAWELFF.

This clonotype is medium-sized within its sample. The chain joins TRBV19 to TRBJ2-1; the D gene is possibly TRBD2 (6 bases). Trimming removed 6 bases at V and 4 bases at J, with 13 bases between. The V gene's germline CDR1 is LNHDA and CDR2 SQIVND (reference sequence). CDR3 size: 14 residues. This chain's CDR3 is CASSWTGLYNEQFF. The CDR3 DNA reads TGTGCCAGTAGCTGGACGGGACTTTACAATGAGCAGTTCTTC.

Within the sample, this clonotype is large. The rearrangement uses TRBV4-3 and TRBJ2-7; the D gene could be TRBD1 or TRBD2 (5 bases each). V shed 4 bases and J shed 5 bases, with 15 bases lying between them. The CDR3 has 14 residues. Germline values: CDR1 LGHNA, CDR2 YSLEER. The CDR3 bases are TGCGCCAGCAGCCCGAGGGGCAGTTCGAACGAGCAGTACTTC. Translated, it gives CASSPRGSSNEQYF.

This clonotype is large within its sample. The chain's CDR3 is CASSPDTGELFF. DNA of the CDR3: TGTGCCAGCAGTCCGGACACCGGGGAGCTGTTTTTT. V gene TRBV28 combines with J gene TRBJ2-2; D unclear. CDR1 and CDR2 from the germline V gene are MDHEN and SYDVKM. CDR3 length: 12 residues. The ends were cut back, 5 bases at V and 3 bases at J, with 4 bases in the middle.

This clonotype has only a few counts. Being one base from a much bigger clone, this may be a read error. The conserved phenylalanine or tryptophan normally closing the CDR3 is absent here, so this likely arose from a read error. The V gene is TRBV19, the J gene TRBJ2-2; TRBD2 is a possible D gene (6 bases). V was pared by 7 bases and J by 3 bases, with 12 bases between. CDR1 LNHDA and CDR2 SQIVND come from the germline V gene (reference sequence). The CDR3 is 14 residues long. Written as DNA, the CDR3 is TGTGCCAGTACATTAGCGGAGTACACCGGGGAGCTGTTTCTT. Translation: CASTLAEYTGELFL.

Within the sample, this clonotype is large. The rearrangement links TRBV12-3 or TRBV12-4 to TRBJ1-3; D perhaps matches TRBD1 (5 bases). This CDR3 has 15 amino acids. V was trimmed by 10 bases and J by 3 bases, leaving 19 bases between them. The CDR3 DNA reads as TGTGCCATGCCCCCTTCGGAGGGACTTGGAAACACCATATATTTT. Its protein is CAMPPSEGLGNTIYF.

In this sample, this clonotype is medium-sized. The gene calls are TRBV7-8 and TRBJ2-1, with TRBD2 matching 7 bases. With V trimmed by 2 bases and J by 1 base, 2 bases remained unmatched. Germline CDR1 and CDR2: SGHVS and FQNEAQ. This CDR3 spans 15 amino acids. The CDR3 sequence is CASSLLGGSYNEQFF. CDR3 DNA: TGTGCCAGCAGCTTACTGGGGGGGTCCTACAATGAGCAGTTCTTC.

By its share, this clonotype is large. This sequence joins TRBV7-2 and TRBJ2-1, with D tentatively TRBD2 (6 bases). CDR1 and CDR2 from the germline V gene are SGHTA and FQGNSA. The CDR3 is 15 residues long. V shed 4 bases and J shed 3 bases, with 13 bases lying between them. The CDR3 is CASSSGLIFYNEQFF. CDR3 sequence (DNA): TGTGCCAGCAGCTCGGGACTTATATTCTACAATGAGCAGTTCTTC. The complete variable domain, with remaining parts taken from reference TRBV7-2 and TRBJ2-1, reads GAGVSQSPSNKVTEKGKDVELRCDPISGHTALYWYRQSLGQGLEFLIYFQGNSAPDKSGLPSDRFSAERTGGSVSTLTIQRTQQEDSAVYLCASSSGLIFYNEQFFGPGTRLTVL.

This clonotype was detected a few times. This chain links TRBV19 with TRBJ2-3; D assignment may be TRBD1 or TRBD2 (5 bases each). This CDR3 spans 15 amino acids. With 4 bases removed from V and 6 bases from J, the gap between germline ends came to 17 bases. Germline-derived CDR1 and CDR2 are LNHDA and SQIVND (reference sequence). CDR3 in DNA: TGTGCCAGTAGTACTGGGGACGGCCTGGAGGATACGCAGTATTTT. Its protein product is CASSTGDGLEDTQYF. Looking up the rest from reference TRBV19 and TRBJ2-3 gives the full variable domain: DGGITQSPKYLFRKEGQNVTLSCEQNLNHDAMYWYRQDPGQGLRLIYYSQIVNDFQKGDIAEGYSVSREKKESFPLTVTSAQKNPTAFYLCASSTGDGLEDTQYFGPGTRLTVL.

This clonotype is termed medium-sized. This chain joins TRBV19 and TRBJ2-1; D gene uncertain. The ends were cut back, 10 bases at V and 0 bases at J, with 10 bases in the middle. CDR1 and CDR2 from the germline V gene are LNHDA and SQIVND (reference sequence). There are 13 residues in the CDR3. In DNA form, the CDR3 reads TGTGCCACCTTAGCTAACTCCTACAATGAGCAGTTCTTC. Protein product: CATLANSYNEQFF. Looking up the rest from reference TRBV19 and TRBJ2-1 gives the full variable domain: DGGITQSPKYLFRKEGQNVTLSCEQNLNHDAMYWYRQDPGQGLRLIYYSQIVNDFQKGDIAEGYSVSREKKESFPLTVTSAQKNPTAFYLCATLANSYNEQFFGPGTRLTVL.

By sample fraction, this clonotype is medium-sized. V usage is TRBV9 and J usage is TRBJ2-1; a possible D gene is TRBD2 (5 bases). CDR1 and CDR2 from the germline V gene are SGDLS and YYNGEE. V lost 4 bases, J lost 12 bases, and 17 bases lay in between. The CDR3 consists of 13 residues. The CDR3 sequence is CASSQLIASVQFF. The CDR3 DNA reads TGTGCCAGCAGCCAACTCATAGCGTCGGTGCAGTTCTTC.

This rearrangement joins TRBV27 to TRBJ2-7; tentatively, D is TRBD2 (6 bases). This CDR3 spans 15 amino acids. Trimming shortened V by 3 bases and J by 2 bases, and 14 bases separated the two germline ends. From germline, CDR1 is MNHEY and CDR2 SMNVEV (reference sequence). The CDR3 reads CASSFSGGGTYEQYF. DNA of the CDR3: TGTGCCAGCAGTTTCTCTGGTGGAGGGACCTACGAGCAGTACTTC.

Sample share makes this clonotype large. The chain employs TRBV27 and TRBJ2-3, with TRBD1 as a possible D gene (6 bases). Trimming left V 5 bases short and J 1 base short, with 10 bases between. The germline V gene has CDR1 MNHEY and CDR2 SMNVEV (reference sequence). The CDR3 has 14 amino acids. This CDR3 is CASSASGGTDTQYF. CDR3 sequence (DNA): TGTGCCAGCAGTGCGTCAGGGGGCACAGATACGCAGTATTTT.